Below are 6 T cell receptor beta chains sequenced from a single sample in a study of T-cell memory formation after mild COVID-19. TCRdb used MiXCR to reprocess the 5' RACE reads, holding one entry per CDR3 protein. The table shows 300,000 to 400,000 distinct CDR3 sequences, with roughly 13% occurring only once. The source material was PBMCs or a T cell subset sorted from them (not recorded which). The source is a man younger than 30 who had mild COVID-19 (a few samples of this study predate the infection). Cell type and time point are not known.

A few counts support this clonotype. The gene calls are TRBV6-5 and TRBJ2-5; D is possibly TRBD2 (5 bases). V dropped 3 bases and J dropped 2 bases, with 7 bases sitting between them. The CDR3 is made up of 13 amino acids. Germline lookup yields CDR1 MNHEY and CDR2 SVGAGI. This CDR3 is CASSYSVQETQYF. The CDR3 bases are TGTGCCAGCAGTTATAGCGTTCAAGAGACCCAGTACTTC.

This clonotype has only a few counts. The chain links TRBV5-6 to TRBJ2-3; D unresolved. The CDR3 runs 14 residues. In germline, CDR1 is SGHDT, CDR2 YYEEEE. V shed 1 base and J shed 2 bases, with 8 bases lying between them. The CDR3 nucleotides read TGTGCCAGCAGCTTGTACGGCCTCACAGATACGCAGTATTTT. This sequence encodes CASSLYGLTDTQYF.

The rearrangement joins TRBV4-3 to TRBJ2-2, with D possibly being TRBD2 (6 bases). V gave up 1 base and J gave up 6 bases, with 9 bases separating them. CDR1 is LGHNA, CDR2 YSLEER, per germline. There are 14 residues in the CDR3. The DNA of the CDR3 is TGCGCCAGCAGCCAAGGGGAGGCTGCCGGGGAGCTGTTTTTT. It translates to CASSQGEAAGELFF.

Details on this clonotype: This may come from a read error, since a much larger clone is one base off. The V call is TRBV20-1, the J call TRBJ2-1; D tentatively reads TRBD1 or TRBD2 (5 bases each). Germline V gene lookup returns CDR1 DFQATT and CDR2 SNEGSKA (reference sequence). The CDR3 sequence is 15 residues long. The DNA for the CDR3 is TGCAGTGCTTACCCCCCGGGGCTTGCCTACAAAGAGCAGTTCTTC. As protein: CSAYPPGLAYKEQFF.

CDR3 nucleotide sequence: TGTGCCAGCAGTTACGCAGGGGACACCACTGAAGCTTTCTTT. Translation: CASSYAGDTTEAFF. V and J are TRBV6-2 or TRBV6-3 and TRBJ1-1; possible D gene TRBD1, 6 bases. CDR3 length: 14 amino acids. Germline lookup yields CDR1 MNHEY and CDR2 SVGEGT. V shed 2 bases and J shed 4 bases, with 11 bases lying between them.

This rearrangement joins TRBV7-8 to TRBJ2-1; 8 nucleotides agree with TRBD2. Germline values: CDR1 SGHVS, CDR2 FQNEAQ. The CDR3 sequence is 15 residues long. The junction had 13 bases not matched to a gene; V was cut back by 11 bases and J by 4 bases. The CDR3 DNA follows: TGTGCCGTAGTAGGACCGGGACTAGGATACAATGAGCAGTTCTTC. It specifies CAVVGPGLGYNEQFF.